Below are 9 T cell receptor beta chains sequenced from a single sample in a study of cytotoxic CD8 clonotypes in ibrutinib-treated CLL. Produced via immunoSEQ multiplex PCR; TCRdb's table is partial and in-frame only. The top ten hold about 20% of the sample, which has 30,000 to 40,000 clones, roughly 45% seen once. The input for sequencing was PBMCs, taken before ibrutinib treatment. These receptors came from a human donor with chronic lymphocytic leukemia.

The chain joins TRBV9 to TRBJ1-3, with TRBD1 as a possible D gene (6 bases). V shed 1 base and J shed 0 bases, with 17 bases lying between them. CDR1 is SGDLS and CDR2 is YYNGEE in the germline V gene. The CDR3 has 18 residues. The CDR3 reads CASSVTPRGHHSGNTIYF. CDR3 sequence (DNA): TGTGCCAGCAGCGTAACCCCCCGGGGACACCACTCTGGAAACACCATATATTTT.

This chain joins TRBV4-1 and TRBJ1-6; TRBD1 is a possible D gene (5 bases). Trimming took 2 bases from V and 9 from J, leaving 8 bases between them. In germline, CDR1 is MGHRA, CDR2 YSYEKL. The CDR3 runs to 13 residues. This CDR3 is CASSQRGGSPLHF. DNA for the CDR3: TGCGCCAGCAGCCAACGTGGGGGTTCACCCCTCCACTTT.

The chain links TRBV13 to TRBJ2-6, with TRBD1 matching over 10 bases. CDR3 size: 17 residues. Germline CDR1 reads PRHDT; CDR2 reads FYEKMQ (reference sequence). With 5 bases clipped from V and 0 bases from J, the junction kept 4 bases outside the gene matches. The CDR3 DNA reads as TGTGCCAGCAGCCCGGACAGGGGGTTCTCTGGGGCCAACGTCCTGACTTTC. Translation: CASSPDRGFSGANVLTF.

The chain employs TRBV5-4 and TRBJ2-3, with 9 nucleotides matching TRBD2. After removal of 5 bases from V and 0 bases from J, the junction contained 4 bases not matched to a gene. The CDR3 consists of 15 residues. Germline CDR1 reads SGHNT; CDR2 reads YYREEE (reference sequence). CDR3 loop: CASRLAGASTDTQYF. The CDR3 DNA sequence: TGTGCCAGCAGATTAGCGGGGGCCAGCACAGATACGCAGTATTTT. Filled out from reference TRBV5-4 and TRBJ2-3, the complete variable domain reads ETGVTQSPTHLIKTRGQQVTLRCSSQSGHNTVSWYQQALGQGPQFIFQYYREEENGRGNFPPRFSGLQFPNYSSELNVNALELDDSALYLCASRLAGASTDTQYFGPGTRLTVL.

This clone is termed large. The rearrangement uses TRBV6-5 and TRBJ1-6; no clear D. V gave up 7 bases and J gave up 9 bases, with 10 bases separating them. The CDR3 runs 12 residues. CDR1 is MNHEY, CDR2 SVGAGI, per germline. CDR3: CASKGKRSPLHF. The DNA of the CDR3 is TGTGCCAGCAAGGGAAAACGTTCACCCCTCCACTTT.

The chain combines TRBV25-1 with TRBJ1-6, with a weak D call TRBD1 (5 bases). V shed 5 bases and J shed 12 bases, with 8 bases lying between them. The CDR3 has 11 residues. Per the germline V gene, CDR1 is MGHDK and CDR2 is SYGVNS. In DNA form, the CDR3 reads TGTGCCAGCAGTCAGGGCGGACCCCTCCACTTT. Its translation is CASSQGGPLHF. Full variable domain (remainder filled in from reference TRBV25-1 and TRBJ1-6): EADIYQTPRYLVIGTGKKITLECSQTMGHDKMYWYQQDPGMELHLIHYSYGVNSTEKGDLSSESTVSRIRTEHFPLTLESARPSHTSQYLCASSQGGPLHFGNGTRLTVT.

CDR3 DNA: TGTGCCAGCAGCCCGGACAGCTATTTAAGGGGCTACACCTTC. Translation gives CASSPDSYLRGYTF. The chain joins TRBV13 to TRBJ1-2, with TRBD1 as a possible D gene (6 bases). V was shortened by 5 bases and J by 8 bases, with 18 bases between the two germline ends. Germline V gene data show CDR1 as PRHDT and CDR2 as FYEKMQ (reference sequence). The CDR3 consists of 14 residues.

This chain connects TRBV29-1 to TRBJ1-2; 7 positions match TRBD1. CDR3 length: 13 amino acids. V lost 4 bases, J lost 4 bases, and 6 bases stayed unmatched. Germline lookup yields CDR1 SQVTM and CDR2 ANQGSEA. Here the CDR3 DNA reads TGCAGCGTTGGCACAGGGGCTGCCTATGGCTACACCTTC. Encoded protein: CSVGTGAAYGYTF.

This clone was seen a few times. The genes are TRBV7-3 and TRBJ1-1; weak D call: TRBD1 (6 bases). The CDR3 is made up of 14 amino acids. Germline V gene sequence: CDR1 SGHTA, CDR2 FQGTGA. V was shortened by 4 bases and J by 3 bases, with 12 bases between the two germline ends. CDR3 nucleotide sequence: TGTGCCAGCAGCTCAGAGGGGGGATACACTGAAGCTTTCTTT. Its translation is CASSSEGGYTEAFF.